These 22 T cell receptor beta chains were sequenced from one sample in a study of blood T cell repertoires in COVID-19. Libraries were prepared by immunoSEQ multiplex PCR; TCRdb keeps only in-frame clonotypes and omits some of them. The profile shows fewer than 90,000 clones, more than 70% of them singletons. What was sequenced was peripheral blood. These receptor sequences come from a man between 60 and 75 years old with acute or convalescent COVID-19.

This chain links TRBV3-1 (or the pseudogene TRBV3-2) with TRBJ2-5; TRBD1 matches at 9 bases. V gave up 4 bases and J gave up 2 bases; unmatched junction bases: 5. The germline CDR1 and CDR2 sequences are LGHDT and YNNKEL (reference sequence). The CDR3 has 15 amino acids. The CDR3: CASSLSGTGQETQYF. The CDR3, as DNA: TGTGCCAGCAGCCTCTCCGGGACAGGGCAAGAGACCCAGTACTTC.

The V call is TRBV5-1, the J call TRBJ1-5; no clear D gene. The CDR3 sequence is 15 residues long. With 0 bases removed from V and 2 bases from J, the gap between germline ends came to 9 bases. CDR1 is SGHRS, CDR2 YFSETQ, per germline. CDR3 sequence reads: CASSLEGSGNQPQHF. As DNA, the CDR3 is TGCGCCAGCAGCTTGGAGGGTAGCGGCAATCAGCCCCAGCATTTT.

The table lists this clone with a few counts. The J gene is TRBJ1-1, the V gene TRBV19, with D uncertain. The CDR3 is made up of 14 amino acids. The germline gives CDR1 LNHDA, CDR2 SQIVND (reference sequence). Trimming stripped 3 bases from V and 1 base from J, with 9 bases between. CDR3 residues: CASSMLTENTEAFF. CDR3 coding DNA: TGTGCCAGTAGTATGCTAACTGAGAACACTGAAGCTTTCTTT.

The chain has TRBV28 and TRBJ2-7; 9 positions match TRBD1. CDR3 length: 14 residues. Looked up from germline, CDR1 is MDHEN and CDR2 is SYDVKM. The J segment lost 4 bases and the V segment lost 6 bases, leaving 7 bases of the junction unmatched. The CDR3 loop reads CASSTGGDPYEQYF. In DNA form, the CDR3 reads TGTGCCAGCAGCACAGGGGGCGATCCTTACGAGCAGTACTTC. Using reference TRBV28 and TRBJ2-7 for the parts outside the CDR3, the full variable domain is DVKVTQSSRYLVKRTGEKVFLECVQDMDHENMFWYRQDPGLGLRLIYFSYDVKMKEKGDIPEGYSVSREKKERFSLILESASTNQTSMYLCASSTGGDPYEQYFGPGTRLTVT.

The rearrangement joins TRBV3-1 (or the pseudogene TRBV3-2) to TRBJ2-2; tentatively, D is TRBD2 (5 bases). Trimming took 4 bases from V and 4 from J, leaving 13 bases between them. The V gene's germline CDR1 is LGHDT and CDR2 YNNKEL (reference sequence). The CDR3 is 15 residues long. CDR3 nucleotide sequence: TGTGCCAGCAGCCCCTCAGGACTTATCACCGGGGAGCTGTTTTTT. Encoded protein: CASSPSGLITGELFF.

A single count supports this clone. The V call is TRBV5-1, the J call TRBJ1-2; D might be TRBD1 (5 bases). Per the germline V gene, CDR1 is SGHRS and CDR2 is YFSETQ. Trimming cost V 0 bases and J 4 bases, with 13 bases left between them. CDR3 length: 15 amino acids. The CDR3 DNA sequence: TGCGCCAGCAGCTTGGACCAGGGAGGTTTCTATGGCTACACCTTC. Amino acid sequence: CASSLDQGGFYGYTF.

The rearrangement uses TRBV30 and TRBJ1-4; D uncertain. Germline V gene sequence: CDR1 GTSNPN, CDR2 SVGIG (reference sequence). This CDR3 is built from 13 residues. The ends were cut back, 3 bases at V and 4 bases at J, with 9 bases in the middle. CDR3 sequence reads: CAWSMDFNEKLFF. The CDR3 nucleotides are TGTGCCTGGAGCATGGACTTTAATGAAAAACTGTTTTTT.

The rearrangement links TRBV5-6 to TRBJ1-2, with D tentatively TRBD1 (5 bases). The V end lost 0 bases, the J end lost 2 bases, and 11 bases lay between the germline ends. Germline-derived CDR1 and CDR2 are SGHDT and YYEEEE. This CDR3 spans 15 amino acids. The CDR3 nucleotides read TGTGCCAGCAGCTTGGTCCTGACAGCCAACTATGGCTACACCTTC. Translated: CASSLVLTANYGYTF.

The genes are TRBV3-1 (or the pseudogene TRBV3-2) and TRBJ1-1; 9 bases are a match to TRBD1. The CDR3 spans 16 residues. CDR1 is LGHDT and CDR2 is YNNKEL in the germline V gene (reference sequence). V lost 5 bases to trimming and J lost 0 bases; unmatched junction nucleotides: 7. This CDR3 is CASSYRTGVMNTEAFF. The DNA for the CDR3 is TGTGCCAGCAGCTACCGGACAGGGGTTATGAACACTGAAGCTTTCTTT.

V gene TRBV19 combines with J gene TRBJ1-5; D is unclear. V was clipped by 5 bases and J by 0 bases, with 14 bases between them. The germline CDR1 and CDR2 sequences are LNHDA and SQIVND (reference sequence). CDR3 length: 16 residues. CDR3 sequence (DNA): TGTGCCAGTAGTGGTTGGATTAGCGCTAGCAATCAGCCCCAGCATTTT. Protein sequence: CASSGWISASNQPQHF. The whole variable domain, filled in from reference TRBV19 and TRBJ1-5, reads DGGITQSPKYLFRKEGQNVTLSCEQNLNHDAMYWYRQDPGQGLRLIYYSQIVNDFQKGDIAEGYSVSREKKESFPLTVTSAQKNPTAFYLCASSGWISASNQPQHFGDGTRLSIL.

This clone has a single count. J is TRBJ2-2 and V is TRBV24-1; 11 positions match TRBD2. Germline CDR1 is KGHDR and CDR2 is SFDVKD. CDR3 length equals 17 residues. Germline trimming cut 4 bases from V and 4 bases from J; bases unmatched to any gene: 7. The CDR3: CATSDPSTSGVTGELFF. CDR3 nucleotides: TGTGCCACCAGTGACCCCTCGACTAGCGGGGTCACCGGGGAGCTGTTTTTT.

The V gene is TRBV5-1, the J gene TRBJ1-2; 8 bases line up with TRBD1. The CDR3 has 15 amino acids. Trimming cost V 0 bases and J 8 bases; bases outside gene matches: 9. Germline V gives CDR1 SGHRS, CDR2 YFSETQ. The chain's CDR3 is CASSLEGQGGGGYTF. As DNA, the CDR3 is TGCGCCAGCAGCTTGGAAGGACAGGGAGGAGGCGGCTACACCTTC. The full variable domain, rest sourced from reference TRBV5-1 and TRBJ1-2, is KAGVTQTPRYLIKTRGQQVTLSCSPISGHRSVSWYQQTPGQGLQFLFEYFSETQRNKGNFPGRFSGRQFSNSRSEMNVSTLELGDSALYLCASSLEGQGGGGYTFGSGTRLTVV.

The genes are TRBV5-4 and TRBJ2-1; 7 bases agree with TRBD2. In germline, CDR1 is SGHNT, CDR2 YYREEE (reference sequence). Trimming took 4 bases from V and 7 from J; bases not matched to a gene: 11. The CDR3 sequence is 15 residues long. The CDR3 spells CASSPRGLAANEQFF. The CDR3 bases are TGTGCCAGCAGCCCGAGGGGTCTAGCGGCAAATGAGCAGTTCTTC.

This chain links TRBV7-2 with TRBJ1-6, with D maybe TRBD1 (5 bases). With 5 bases removed from V and 7 bases from J, the gap between germline ends came to 15 bases. The germline V gene encodes CDR1 SGHTA and CDR2 FQGNSA. This CDR3 is built from 15 residues. The CDR3 reads CASSQDNAENSPLHF. In DNA, the CDR3 is TGTGCCAGCAGCCAGGACAATGCGGAGAATTCACCCCTCCACTTT.

V usage is TRBV11-2 and J usage is TRBJ1-1; no clear D gene. In germline, CDR1 is SGHAT, CDR2 FQNNGV. Trimming stripped 4 bases from V and 2 bases from J, with 8 bases between. There are 13 residues in the CDR3. The CDR3 spells CASSSQKNTEAFF. In nucleotides, the CDR3 is TGTGCCAGCAGCTCACAGAAAAACACTGAAGCTTTCTTT.

The V gene is TRBV15, the J gene TRBJ2-5, with 7 bases identical to TRBD2. Germline loops: CDR1 LNHNV, CDR2 YYDKDF (reference sequence). The CDR3 consists of 14 residues. J gave up 1 base and V 7 bases, and 6 bases lay outside the gene matches. CDR3 sequence: CATMGGGPQETQYF. As DNA, the CDR3 is TGTGCCACCATGGGGGGAGGGCCCCAAGAGACCCAGTACTTC.

This chain joins TRBV7-5 and TRBJ2-1; the table's TRBD2 call for D was not verified on the DNA. TRBV7-5 is recorded as a pseudogene. The length of the CDR3 is 17 residues. CDR3 region: CVRSLVSSYTPYNEQFF. CDR3 DNA sequence: TGTGTCAGAAGCTTAGTATCTAGCTATACACCCTACAATGAGCAGTTCTTC.

This chain uses TRBV7-9 with TRBJ1-1, with a possible D match to TRBD1 (6 bases). This CDR3 spans 13 amino acids. The V end lost 0 bases, the J end lost 4 bases, and 6 bases lay between the germline ends. Germline assignment: CDR1 SEHNR and CDR2 FQNEAQ (reference sequence). The CDR3 nucleotides read TGTGCCAGCAGCTTAGCGACAGGCACTGAAGCTTTCTTT. As protein: CASSLATGTEAFF.

This rearrangement joins TRBV9 to TRBJ2-7; 7 bases match TRBD1. Trimming cost V 4 bases and J 4 bases; bases outside gene matches: 8. The CDR3 spans 14 residues. CDR1 is SGDLS and CDR2 is YYNGEE in the germline V gene. CDR3 sequence: CASSPRDRQYEQYF. Here the CDR3 DNA reads TGTGCCAGCAGCCCACGGGACAGACAATACGAGCAGTACTTC.

There are a few counts of this clone. J is TRBJ2-1 and V is TRBV4-1; 11 bases map to TRBD1. V was pared by 3 bases and J by 7 bases, with 5 bases of the junction left unmatched. Germline V gene sequence: CDR1 MGHRA, CDR2 YSYEKL. The CDR3 covers 15 residues. The CDR3 loop reads CASSQTRDRGNEQFF. CDR3 bases: TGCGCCAGCAGCCAGACCCGGGACAGGGGGAATGAGCAGTTCTTC.

V and J are TRBV5-1 and TRBJ2-3, with D maybe TRBD2 (6 bases). This CDR3 comprises 14 residues. In germline, CDR1 is SGHRS, CDR2 YFSETQ. Trimming stripped 2 bases from V and 3 bases from J, with 10 bases between. CDR3 region: CASSFWGETDTQYF. CDR3 sequence (DNA): TGCGCCAGCAGCTTTTGGGGGGAAACAGATACGCAGTATTTT.

V and J are TRBV3-1 (or the pseudogene TRBV3-2) and TRBJ1-5; the D is unclear. The germline V gene encodes CDR1 LGHDT and CDR2 YNNKEL (reference sequence). The CDR3 runs 14 residues. V was pared by 4 bases and J by 4 bases, with 11 bases between. The CDR3 here is CASSPGISNQPQHF. DNA of the CDR3: TGTGCCAGCAGCCCCGGGATCTCAAATCAGCCCCAGCATTTT.